Listed below are T cell receptor beta chains from one sample, sequenced in a study of blood T cell repertoires in COVID-19. Profiled with immunoSEQ multiplex PCR; TCRdb holds only in-frame clones, not every one. This table holds roughly 17,000 clones, 81% found once. Sequenced sample: peripheral blood. Every receptor here comes from a man between 60 and 75 years old with acute or convalescent COVID-19. The CDR3 runs from the conserved cysteine through the conserved F or W. The order of the fields is V gene, D gene, J gene, clone size, CDR3 protein, CDR3 DNA. The D gene is left open where the match is weak. Not every row has a clone size; where given, it reads once, few, many or a size class.

TRBV2	.	TRBJ2-4	.	CASSLGTNLAKNIQYF	TGTGCCAGCAGTCTGGGCACCAACCTAGCCAAAAACATTCAGTACTTC
TRBV28	.	TRBJ2-7	.	CASSLIEREQYF	TGTGCCAGCAGTTTAATTGAGCGCGAGCAGTACTTC
TRBV28	.	TRBJ2-3	.	CASSQPSRMDTQYF	TGTGCCAGCAGCCAGCCCTCGAGGATGGATACGCAGTATTTT
TRBV30	TRBD1	TRBJ2-5	.	CAWRDERDREGETQYF	TGTGCCTGGAGAGACGAACGGGACAGGGAGGGAGAGACCCAGTACTTC
TRBV6-1	TRBD1	TRBJ2-7	.	CASSDGTGGGEQYF	TGTGCCAGCAGTGACGGGACAGGGGGCGGCGAGCAGTACTTC
TRBV5-1	.	TRBJ2-1	.	CASSSEGLLSYNEQFF	TGCGCCAGCAGCTCGGAGGGGTTACTCTCCTACAATGAGCAGTTCTTC
TRBV9	TRBD1	TRBJ1-1	.	CASRVQGVGDTEAFF	TGTGCCAGCAGGGTACAGGGGGTGGGTGACACTGAAGCTTTCTTT
TRBV5-1	TRBD2	TRBJ2-7	.	CASSLALVAGGQSYEQYF	TGCGCCAGCAGCTTGGCCTTGGTAGCGGGGGGTCAATCCTACGAGCAGTACTTC
TRBV18	.	TRBJ1-1	.	CASSSYNADTEAFF	TGTGCCAGCTCATCGTACAACGCCGACACTGAAGCTTTCTTT
TRBV27	.	TRBJ2-5	.	CASSVRGRAEETQYF	TGTGCCAGCAGTGTTAGGGGTCGGGCGGAAGAGACCCAGTACTTC
TRBV7-2	TRBD2	TRBJ2-3	few	CASSPRRLAGARGTQYF	TGTGCCAGCAGCCCCAGACGACTAGCGGGGGCCCGGGGTACGCAGTATTTT
TRBV5-1	.	TRBJ2-4	.	CASSSGPGNVDIQYF	TGCGCCAGCAGCTCCGGTCCGGGGAACGTGGACATTCAGTACTTC
TRBV4-1	TRBD1	TRBJ2-7	once	CASSQEWGTENYEQYF	TGCGCCAGCAGCCAAGAGTGGGGGACAGAGAACTACGAGCAGTACTTC
TRBV5-1	.	TRBJ2-2	.	CASSFSLEGLTGELFF	TGCGCCAGCAGCTTCAGCCTTGAGGGACTCACCGGGGAGCTGTTTTTT
TRBV5-8	TRBD1	TRBJ1-6	once	CASSLGQGGPPLHF	TGTGCCAGCAGCCTCGGACAGGGAGGTCCACCCCTCCACTTT
TRBV5-1	.	TRBJ1-2	.	CASSPESGLSGYTF	TGCGCCAGCAGTCCGGAGTCAGGGTTGTCTGGCTACACCTTC
TRBV5-1	TRBD2	TRBJ2-1	.	CASSLMSGTYNEQFF	TGCGCCAGCAGCTTGATGAGCGGGACCTACAATGAGCAGTTCTTC
TRBV10-3	.	TRBJ2-1	.	CAISEVRGSSYNEQFF	TGTGCCATCAGTGAGGTGAGGGGGAGCTCCTACAATGAGCAGTTCTTC
TRBV4-1	.	TRBJ2-5	.	CASSQDLSRETQYF	TGCGCCAGCAGCCAAGATCTATCCCGGGAGACCCAGTACTTC
TRBV6-5	TRBD1	TRBJ1-1	.	CASSSGTGVNTEAFF	TGTGCCAGCAGTTCGGGGACAGGCGTAAACACTGAAGCTTTCTTT
TRBV18	.	TRBJ1-5	.	CASSEPGNRDQPQHF	TGTGCCAGCTCAGAGCCGGGAAACCGGGATCAGCCCCAGCATTTT
TRBV6-5	.	TRBJ1-5	.	CASTGGFNQPQHF	TGTGCCAGCACGGGGGGATTCAATCAGCCCCAGCATTTT
TRBV7-2	.	TRBJ1-1	.	CASSLQGLDTEAFF	TGTGCCAGCAGCTTACAGGGGTTGGACACTGAAGCTTTCTTT
TRBV6-2/TRBV6-3	.	TRBJ2-4	.	CASSHREPKNIQYF	TGTGCCAGCAGCCACCGGGAACCCAAAAACATTCAGTACTTC
TRBV18	TRBD2	TRBJ2-7	.	CASSPTGREGDF	TGTGCCAGCTCACCAACGGGCCGGGAGGGGGACTTC
TRBV4-1	TRBD1	TRBJ2-2	few	CASTLTGGRGGELFF	TGCGCCAGCACCTTGACAGGGGGGCGGGGCGGGGAGCTGTTTTTT
TRBV5-1	.	TRBJ2-7	.	CASTYADGLGGYEQYF	TGCGCCAGCACCTACGCGGATGGGCTGGGAGGATACGAGCAGTACTTC
TRBV12-1	.	TRBJ1-2	.	CAIATSSPRYNYGYTF	TGTGCCATCGCGACGAGCTCCCCCAGGTACAACTATGGCTACACCTTC
TRBV5-1	TRBD1	TRBJ2-3	.	CASRQGGAGTQYF	TGCGCCAGCAGGCAAGGGGGCGCAGGTACGCAGTATTTT
TRBV10-3	.	TRBJ2-7	.	CAISVGSSYEQYF	TGTGCCATCAGTGTGGGCAGCTCCTACGAGCAGTACTTC
TRBV18	.	TRBJ2-5	.	CASSPNLGAETQYF	TGTGCCAGCTCACCAAACTTGGGCGCGGAGACCCAGTACTTC
TRBV6-6	.	TRBJ2-1	.	CASSYPPSISYNEQFF	TGTGCCAGCAGTTACCCCCCCTCTATCTCCTACAATGAGCAGTTCTTC
TRBV6-6	.	TRBJ2-3	.	CASLGGSTDTQYF	TGTGCCAGCCTCGGGGGAAGCACAGATACGCAGTATTTT
TRBV7-2	.	TRBJ1-5	.	CASSVRGAKQPQHF	TGTGCCAGCAGCGTCCGGGGTGCAAAGCAGCCCCAGCATTTT
TRBV11-2	.	TRBJ2-5	.	CASSSIQETQYF	TGTGCCAGCAGCTCTATCCAAGAGACCCAGTACTTC
TRBV29-1	.	TRBJ1-1	once	CSVALAGDLNTEAFF	TGCAGCGTTGCTCTAGCAGGAGACCTGAACACTGAAGCTTTCTTT
TRBV7-8	.	TRBJ1-2	.	CASSLVGALEGYGYTF	TGTGCCAGCAGCTTAGTGGGGGCCCTAGAGGGCTATGGCTACACCTTC
TRBV5-1	.	TRBJ1-2	.	CASSLLAAGNNYGYTF	TGCGCCAGCAGCTTGCTCGCGGCAGGGAATAACTATGGCTACACCTTC
TRBV11-2	.	TRBJ1-4	.	CASSLRGGEKLFF	TGTGCCAGCAGCTTAAGGGGGGGAGAAAAACTGTTTTTT
TRBV19	TRBD1	TRBJ1-2	few	CASRQQGAHYGYTF	TGTGCCAGTAGGCAACAGGGGGCCCACTATGGCTACACCTTC
TRBV14	.	TRBJ2-3	.	CASSPRTPSTDTQYF	TGTGCCAGCAGCCCCAGGACACCTAGCACAGATACGCAGTATTTT
TRBV25-1	.	TRBJ2-5	.	CASSEGAGVSTQYF	TGTGCCAGCAGTGAAGGGGCAGGGGTATCGACCCAGTACTTC
TRBV28	.	TRBJ2-1	.	CASKDFSSYNEQFF	TGTGCCAGCAAAGACTTTAGCTCCTACAATGAGCAGTTCTTC
TRBV5-1	TRBD2	TRBJ2-1	.	CASSLRTSGGPSSYNEQFF	TGCGCCAGCAGCCTCCGGACTAGCGGGGGTCCTAGCTCCTACAATGAGCAGTTCTTC
TRBV30	.	TRBJ1-2	once	CAWWGDGYTF	TGTGCCTGGTGGGGCGACGGCTACACCTTC
TRBV6-6	TRBD2	TRBJ2-1	.	CASSFGLAGGDEQFF	TGTGCCAGCAGTTTCGGACTAGCGGGGGGGGATGAGCAGTTCTTC